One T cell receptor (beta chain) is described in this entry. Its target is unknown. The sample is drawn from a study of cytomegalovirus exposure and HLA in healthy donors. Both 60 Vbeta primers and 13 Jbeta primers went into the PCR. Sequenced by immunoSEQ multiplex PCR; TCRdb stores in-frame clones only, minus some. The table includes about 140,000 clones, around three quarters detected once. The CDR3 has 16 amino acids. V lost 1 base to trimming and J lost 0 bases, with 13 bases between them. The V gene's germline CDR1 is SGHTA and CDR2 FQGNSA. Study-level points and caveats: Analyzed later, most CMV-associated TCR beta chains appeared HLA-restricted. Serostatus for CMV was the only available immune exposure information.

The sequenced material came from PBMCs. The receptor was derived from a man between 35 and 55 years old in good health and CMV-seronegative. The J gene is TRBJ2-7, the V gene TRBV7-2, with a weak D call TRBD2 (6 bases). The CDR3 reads CASSLEGTPSSYEQYF. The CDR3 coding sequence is TGTGCCAGCAGCTTAGAAGGGACTCCAAGCTCCTACGAGCAGTACTTC.